These 14 T cell receptor beta chains were all obtained from the same sample, sequenced in a study of cytomegalovirus exposure and HLA in healthy donors. Some clones are missing from TCRdb's copy, which holds only in-frame ones; the method was immunoSEQ multiplex PCR. This sample yields 90,000 to 130,000 clones, of which roughly 95% are seen a single time; roughly 0.67% belongs to the top ten. The sequencing sample was made of PBMCs. These receptors all stem from a young woman in good health and CMV-seronegative.

The rearrangement links TRBV30 to TRBJ1-1, with D possibly being TRBD1 (5 bases). V gave up 4 bases and J gave up 5 bases, with 17 bases separating them. Germline V lookup: CDR1 GTSNPN, CDR2 SVGIG (reference sequence). This CDR3 region has 14 residues. This CDR3 reads CAWTAGLPVTEAFF. The CDR3 DNA reads as TGTGCCTGGACCGCGGGACTACCGGTAACTGAAGCTTTCTTT.

The V call is TRBV7-8, the J call TRBJ1-1; maybe TRBD1 (5 bases). This CDR3 contains 15 residues. Between the trimmed V and J ends, which lost 1 base and 2 bases, there was a span of 11 bases. CDR1 and CDR2 (germline): SGHVS, FQNEAQ. The CDR3 reads CASSLGRGINTEAFF. CDR3 DNA: TGTGCCAGCAGCTTAGGGCGGGGGATTAACACTGAAGCTTTCTTT. Supplemented by reference TRBV7-8 and TRBJ1-1, the full variable domain reads GAGVSQSPRYKVAKRGQDVALRCDPISGHVSLFWYQQALGQGPEFLTYFQNEAQLDKSGLPSDRFFAERPEGSVSTLKIQRTQQEDSAVYLCASSLGRGINTEAFFGQGTRLTVV.

This chain joins TRBV18 and TRBJ1-2, with D possibly TRBD1 on 5 matching bases. The germline V gene encodes CDR1 KGHSH and CDR2 LQKENI. CDR3 size: 14 residues. The ends were cut back, 3 bases at V and 6 bases at J, with 14 bases in the middle. The CDR3 reads CASSPAGPSDGYTF. In DNA, the CDR3 is TGTGCCAGCTCACCGGCAGGGCCGTCAGATGGCTACACCTTC.

This chain joins TRBV4-1 and TRBJ2-7; 7 bases are a match to TRBD1. This CDR3 is built from 14 residues. CDR1 MGHRA and CDR2 YSYEKL come from the germline V gene. The junction had 6 bases not matched to a gene; V was cut back by 4 bases and J by 3 bases. The CDR3 loop reads CASSRMGQYYEQYF. The CDR3 DNA reads TGCGCCAGCAGCCGCATGGGACAGTACTACGAGCAGTACTTC.

The J gene is TRBJ1-1, the V gene TRBV11-2; 7 bases match TRBD1. This CDR3 comprises 16 residues. Germline lookup yields CDR1 SGHAT and CDR2 FQNNGV. Germline trimming cut 5 bases from V and 5 bases from J; bases unmatched to any gene: 14. CDR3 bases: TGTGCCAGCAGCCCGAGGCTACCTCAGGGGGAAACTGAAGCTTTCTTT. It encodes CASSPRLPQGETEAFF.

The V call is TRBV7-2, the J call TRBJ2-5; 11 nucleotides align to TRBD2. The CDR3 consists of 18 residues. V gave up 1 base and J gave up 5 bases; unmatched junction bases: 12. The germline V gene has CDR1 SGHTA and CDR2 FQGNSA. The CDR3 region is CASSLDWVAGGPFETQYF. The CDR3 DNA reads TGTGCCAGCAGCTTAGATTGGGTAGCGGGGGGGCCTTTCGAGACCCAGTACTTC.

V usage is TRBV7-8 and J usage is TRBJ2-7; a weak D match, TRBD2 (6 bases). Trimming pared 2 bases from V and 3 bases from J, leaving 8 bases between. CDR3 length: 13 amino acids. The germline gives CDR1 SGHVS, CDR2 FQNEAQ. CDR3 in DNA: TGTGCCAGCAGCTTAAGGCGGGACTACGAGCAGTACTTC. Its translation: CASSLRRDYEQYF.

This chain connects TRBV2 to TRBJ1-2, with D maybe TRBD1 (5 bases). V was shortened by 8 bases and J by 5 bases, with 12 bases between the two germline ends. This CDR3 region has 12 residues. Germline loops: CDR1 SNHLY, CDR2 FYNNEI. CDR3 nucleotide sequence: TGTGCCAGCGGGTTGACAGTTTATGGCTACACCTTC. Translation: CASGLTVYGYTF.

The gene calls are TRBV7-9 and TRBJ1-3; 7 bases agree with TRBD1. Germline trimming cut 5 bases from V and 0 bases from J; bases unmatched to any gene: 7. This CDR3 is 16 amino acids long. Looked up from germline, CDR1 is SEHNR and CDR2 is FQNEAQ (reference sequence). CDR3 sequence: CASSPGQPSSGNTIYF. Here the CDR3 DNA reads TGTGCCAGCAGCCCGGGACAGCCGTCCTCTGGAAACACCATATATTTT.

The chain combines TRBV9 with TRBJ1-1, with a tentative D call TRBD1 (5 bases). V lost 5 bases and J lost 4, with 21 bases in between. The CDR3 runs 16 residues. The germline CDR1 and CDR2 sequences are SGDLS and YYNGEE. DNA of the CDR3: TGTGCCAGCAGACCCCGGGGCCCCTCCGGGGGCACTGAAGCTTTCTTT. Amino acids: CASRPRGPSGGTEAFF. Using reference TRBV9 and TRBJ1-1 for the parts outside the CDR3, the full variable domain is DSGVTQTPKHLITATGQRVTLRCSPRSGDLSVYWYQQSLDQGLQFLIQYYNGEERAKGNILERFSAQQFPDLHSELNLSSLELGDSALYFCASRPRGPSGGTEAFFGQGTRLTVV.

The chain uses TRBV6-5 and TRBJ1-1, with unresolved D. CDR1 and CDR2 (germline): MNHEY, SVGAGI. This CDR3 has 13 amino acids. Trimming took 5 bases from V and 1 from J, leaving 8 bases between them. The CDR3 sequence: CASSRSENTEAFF. The DNA of the CDR3 is TGTGCCAGCAGTCGTAGTGAGAACACTGAAGCTTTCTTT.

The chain employs TRBV2 and TRBJ1-5; TRBD1 might be the D (6 bases). Germline CDR1 SNHLY, CDR2 FYNNEI. The V end was cut by 5 bases, the J end by 4 bases, with 12 bases between. This CDR3 comprises 14 residues. The CDR3 here is CASSLDRENQPQHF. CDR3 in DNA: TGTGCCAGCAGTCTGGACAGAGAAAATCAGCCCCAGCATTTT.

CDR3: CASSLPRGAGLETQYF. The CDR3 region has the DNA TGCGCCAGCAGCTTGCCCCGAGGAGCGGGGTTAGAGACCCAGTACTTC. The chain uses TRBV5-1 and TRBJ2-5; 7 bases line up with TRBD2. The germline V gene has CDR1 SGHRS and CDR2 YFSETQ. Germline trimming cut 1 base from V and 4 bases from J; bases unmatched to any gene: 10. The CDR3 length is 16 residues.

V is TRBV7-8 and J is TRBJ2-3, with 11 bases that match TRBD2. The J segment lost 2 bases and the V segment lost 3 bases, leaving 10 bases of the junction unmatched. Germline CDR1 and CDR2: SGHVS and FQNEAQ. This CDR3 is built from 18 residues. In DNA, the CDR3 is TGTGCCAGCAGCTTGGAATTACTAGCGGGGGACTACACAGATACGCAGTATTTT. It yields the protein CASSLELLAGDYTDTQYF.